Here is one TCR beta chain with its context. The data stem from a study of shared clonotypes between healthy human individuals. With unsorted samples, genomic DNA was obtained from 89 million or so PBMCs. PBMC DNA, left unsorted, was sequenced on ten immunoSEQ deep assay plates. This table comes from immunoSEQ multiplex PCR, and its TCRdb copy is limited to in-frame clones, with some not included. The sample includes roughly 500,000 clones, more than 65% of them seen just once. The sequence derives from a woman in her thirties or forties in good health. Some clones in this sample may be carry-over from other donors' samples. Sample: PBMCs.

CDR3: CASSYWSGSNQPQHF. In nucleotides, the CDR3 is TGTGCCAGCAGCTACTGGTCAGGTAGCAATCAGCCCCAGCATTTT. The chain uses TRBV11-2 and TRBJ1-5; D is undetermined. There are 15 residues in the CDR3. V lost 4 bases, J lost 0 bases, and 10 bases lay in between. CDR1 and CDR2 (germline): SGHAT, FQNNGV.